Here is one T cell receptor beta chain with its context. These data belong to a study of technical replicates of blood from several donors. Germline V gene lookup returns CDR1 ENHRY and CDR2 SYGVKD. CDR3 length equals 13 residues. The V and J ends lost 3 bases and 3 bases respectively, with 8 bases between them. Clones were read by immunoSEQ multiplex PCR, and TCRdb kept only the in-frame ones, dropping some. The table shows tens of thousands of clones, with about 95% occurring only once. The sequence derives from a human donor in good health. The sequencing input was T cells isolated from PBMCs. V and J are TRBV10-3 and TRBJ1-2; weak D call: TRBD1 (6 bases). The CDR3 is CAISERQDYGYTF. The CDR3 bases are TGTGCCATCAGTGAACGACAGGACTATGGCTACACCTTC.